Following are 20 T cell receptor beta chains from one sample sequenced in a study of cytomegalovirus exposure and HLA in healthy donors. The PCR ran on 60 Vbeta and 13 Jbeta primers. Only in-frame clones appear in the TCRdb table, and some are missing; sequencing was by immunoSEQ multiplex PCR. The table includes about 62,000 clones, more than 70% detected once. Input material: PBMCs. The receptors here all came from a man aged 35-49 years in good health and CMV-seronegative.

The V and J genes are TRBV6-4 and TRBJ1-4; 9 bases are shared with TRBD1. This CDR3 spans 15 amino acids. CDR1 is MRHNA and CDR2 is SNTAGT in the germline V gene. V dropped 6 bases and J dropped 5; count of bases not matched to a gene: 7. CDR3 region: CASSPGQGQNEKLFF. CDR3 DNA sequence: TGTGCCAGCAGCCCGGGACAGGGCCAAAATGAAAAACTGTTTTTT.

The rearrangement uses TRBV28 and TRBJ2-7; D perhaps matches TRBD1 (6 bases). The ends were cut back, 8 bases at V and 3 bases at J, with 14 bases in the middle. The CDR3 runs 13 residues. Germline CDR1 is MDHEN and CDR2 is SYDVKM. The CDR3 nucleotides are TGTGCCAGCGAGGGGACACAGGGCTACGAGCAGTACTTC. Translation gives CASEGTQGYEQYF.

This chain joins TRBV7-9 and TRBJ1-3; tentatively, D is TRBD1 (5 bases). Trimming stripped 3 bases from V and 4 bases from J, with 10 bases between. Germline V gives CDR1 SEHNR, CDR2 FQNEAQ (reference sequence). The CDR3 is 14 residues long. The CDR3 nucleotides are TGTGCCAGCAGCTTGGGGGGGTCCGGAAACACCATATATTTT. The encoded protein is CASSLGGSGNTIYF.

The CDR3 nucleotides read TGTGCCAGCAGTGAGGGACAGGGGGCAGATACGCAGTATTTT. This sequence encodes CASSEGQGADTQYF. The chain recombines TRBV6-5 with TRBJ2-3, with 11 bases matching TRBD1. There are 14 residues in the CDR3. V was clipped by 5 bases and J by 4 bases; unmatched bases: 2. The germline V gene has CDR1 MNHEY and CDR2 SVGAGI.

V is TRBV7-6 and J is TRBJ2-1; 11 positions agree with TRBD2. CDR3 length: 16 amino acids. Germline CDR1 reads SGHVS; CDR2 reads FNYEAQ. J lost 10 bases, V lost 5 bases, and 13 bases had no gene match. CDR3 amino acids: CASSIDASGGPQEQFF. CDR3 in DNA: TGTGCCAGCAGCATAGATGCTAGCGGGGGGCCCCAGGAGCAGTTCTTC.

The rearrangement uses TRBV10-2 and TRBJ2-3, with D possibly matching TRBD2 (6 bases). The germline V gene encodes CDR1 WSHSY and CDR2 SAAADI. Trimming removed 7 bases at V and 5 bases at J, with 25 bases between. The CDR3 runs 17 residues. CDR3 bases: TGCGCCAGCACCCTTACCCTTTGGCGTAAGGGAGGAGATACGCAGTATTTT. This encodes CASTLTLWRKGGDTQYF.

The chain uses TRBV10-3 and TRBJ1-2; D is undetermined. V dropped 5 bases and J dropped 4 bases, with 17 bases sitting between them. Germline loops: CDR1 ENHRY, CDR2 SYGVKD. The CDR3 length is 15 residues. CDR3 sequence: CAISITELPFYGYTF. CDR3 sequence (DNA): TGTGCCATCAGTATTACAGAACTCCCTTTCTATGGCTACACCTTC.

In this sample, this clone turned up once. DNA of the CDR3: TGTGCCAGCAGCTATAGGACAGGGAAAACCTACGAGCAGTACTTC. Its translation is CASSYRTGKTYEQYF. The J gene is TRBJ2-5, the V gene TRBV5-4; TRBD1 matches at 8 bases. TRBJ2-7 explains the end of the DNA better; the J call may be wrong. The CDR3 length is 15 residues. Germline assignment: CDR1 SGHNT and CDR2 YYREEE (reference sequence).

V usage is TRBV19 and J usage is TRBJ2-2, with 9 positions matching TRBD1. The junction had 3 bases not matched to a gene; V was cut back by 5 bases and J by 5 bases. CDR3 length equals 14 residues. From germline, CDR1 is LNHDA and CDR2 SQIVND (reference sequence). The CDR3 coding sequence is TGTGCCAGTAGTCGGGACAGGGAAACCGGGGAGCTGTTTTTT. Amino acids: CASSRDRETGELFF.

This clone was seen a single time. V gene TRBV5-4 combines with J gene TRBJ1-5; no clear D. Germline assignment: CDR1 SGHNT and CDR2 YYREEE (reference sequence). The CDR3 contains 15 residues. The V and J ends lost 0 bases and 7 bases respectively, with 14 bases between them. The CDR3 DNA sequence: TGTGCCAGCAGCTTGGCCGGGAACGGAGACCAGCCCCAGCATTTT. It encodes CASSLAGNGDQPQHF.

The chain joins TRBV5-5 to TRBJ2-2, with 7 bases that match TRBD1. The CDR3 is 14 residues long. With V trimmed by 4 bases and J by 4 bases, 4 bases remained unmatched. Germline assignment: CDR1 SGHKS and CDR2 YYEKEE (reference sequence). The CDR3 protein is CASSLDRPTGELFF. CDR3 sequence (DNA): TGTGCCAGCAGCCTGGACAGGCCCACCGGGGAGCTGTTTTTT.

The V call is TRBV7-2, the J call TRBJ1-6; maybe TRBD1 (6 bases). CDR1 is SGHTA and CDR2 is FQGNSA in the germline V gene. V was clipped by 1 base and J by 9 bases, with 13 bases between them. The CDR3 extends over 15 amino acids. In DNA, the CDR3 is TGTGCCAGCAGCTTAGGAACAGGGTTGGGTTCACCCCTCCACTTT. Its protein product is CASSLGTGLGSPLHF.

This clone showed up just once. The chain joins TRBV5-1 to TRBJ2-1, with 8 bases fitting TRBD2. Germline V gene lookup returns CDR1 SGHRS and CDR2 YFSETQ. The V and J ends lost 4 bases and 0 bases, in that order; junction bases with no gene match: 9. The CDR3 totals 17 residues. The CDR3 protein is CASSPGGGGSSYNEQFF. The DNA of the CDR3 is TGCGCCAGCAGCCCCGGAGGCGGGGGGAGCTCCTACAATGAGCAGTTCTTC.

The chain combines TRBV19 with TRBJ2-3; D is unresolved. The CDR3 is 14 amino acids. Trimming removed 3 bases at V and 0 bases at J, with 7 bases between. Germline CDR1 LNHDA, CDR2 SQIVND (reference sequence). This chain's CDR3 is CASSMSPSTDTQYF. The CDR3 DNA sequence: TGTGCCAGTAGTATGTCCCCTAGCACAGATACGCAGTATTTT. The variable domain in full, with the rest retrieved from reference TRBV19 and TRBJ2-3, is DGGITQSPKYLFRKEGQNVTLSCEQNLNHDAMYWYRQDPGQGLRLIYYSQIVNDFQKGDIAEGYSVSREKKESFPLTVTSAQKNPTAFYLCASSMSPSTDTQYFGPGTRLTVL.

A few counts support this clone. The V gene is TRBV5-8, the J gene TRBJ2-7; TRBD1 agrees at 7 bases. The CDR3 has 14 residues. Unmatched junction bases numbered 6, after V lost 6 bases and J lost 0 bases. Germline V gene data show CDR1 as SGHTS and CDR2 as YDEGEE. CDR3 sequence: CASNGQVSSYEQYF. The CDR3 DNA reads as TGTGCCAGCAACGGACAGGTGAGCTCCTACGAGCAGTACTTC.

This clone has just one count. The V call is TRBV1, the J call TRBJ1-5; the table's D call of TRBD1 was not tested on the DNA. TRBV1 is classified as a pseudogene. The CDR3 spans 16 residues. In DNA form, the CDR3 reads TGCCCGACGAAATGGGACATCACGGTGGGCAATCAGCCCCAGCATTTT. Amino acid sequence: CPTKWDITVGNQPQHF.

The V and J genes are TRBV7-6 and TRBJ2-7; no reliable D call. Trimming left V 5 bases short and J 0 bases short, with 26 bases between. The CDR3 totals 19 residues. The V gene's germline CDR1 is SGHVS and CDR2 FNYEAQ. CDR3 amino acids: CASSASSSSNGVDSYEQYF. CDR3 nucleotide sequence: TGTGCCAGCAGCGCCAGCTCATCCTCCAATGGAGTAGACTCCTACGAGCAGTACTTC. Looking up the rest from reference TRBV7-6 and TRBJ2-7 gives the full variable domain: GAGVSQSPRYKVTKRGQDVALRCDPISGHVSLYWYRQALGQGPEFLTYFNYEAQQDKSGLPNDRFSAERPEGSISTLTIQRTEQRDSAMYRCASSASSSSNGVDSYEQYFGPGTRLTVT.

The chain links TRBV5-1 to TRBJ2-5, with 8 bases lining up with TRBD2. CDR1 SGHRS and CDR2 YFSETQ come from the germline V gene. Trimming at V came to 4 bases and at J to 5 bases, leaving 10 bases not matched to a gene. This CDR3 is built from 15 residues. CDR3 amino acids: CASSKDGGAGETQYF. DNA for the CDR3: TGCGCCAGCAGCAAGGACGGGGGGGCGGGGGAGACCCAGTACTTC.

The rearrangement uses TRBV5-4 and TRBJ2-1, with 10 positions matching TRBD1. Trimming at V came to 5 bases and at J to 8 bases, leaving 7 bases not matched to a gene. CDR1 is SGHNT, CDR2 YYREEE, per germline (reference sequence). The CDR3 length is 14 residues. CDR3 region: CASRLRDRGHEQFF. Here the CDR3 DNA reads TGTGCCAGCAGACTAAGGGACAGGGGTCATGAGCAGTTCTTC.

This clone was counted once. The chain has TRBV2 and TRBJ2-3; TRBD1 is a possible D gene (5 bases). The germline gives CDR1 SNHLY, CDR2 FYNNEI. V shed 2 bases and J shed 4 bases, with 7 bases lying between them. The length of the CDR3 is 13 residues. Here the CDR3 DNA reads TGTGCCAGCAGTGAATCCAGGGCAGATACGCAGTATTTT. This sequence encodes CASSESRADTQYF. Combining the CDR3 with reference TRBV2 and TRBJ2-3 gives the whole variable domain EPEVTQTPSHQVTQMGQEVILRCVPISNHLYFYWYRQILGQKVEFLVSFYNNEISEKSEIFDDQFSVERPDGSNFTLKIRSTKLEDSAMYFCASSESRADTQYFGPGTRLTVL.